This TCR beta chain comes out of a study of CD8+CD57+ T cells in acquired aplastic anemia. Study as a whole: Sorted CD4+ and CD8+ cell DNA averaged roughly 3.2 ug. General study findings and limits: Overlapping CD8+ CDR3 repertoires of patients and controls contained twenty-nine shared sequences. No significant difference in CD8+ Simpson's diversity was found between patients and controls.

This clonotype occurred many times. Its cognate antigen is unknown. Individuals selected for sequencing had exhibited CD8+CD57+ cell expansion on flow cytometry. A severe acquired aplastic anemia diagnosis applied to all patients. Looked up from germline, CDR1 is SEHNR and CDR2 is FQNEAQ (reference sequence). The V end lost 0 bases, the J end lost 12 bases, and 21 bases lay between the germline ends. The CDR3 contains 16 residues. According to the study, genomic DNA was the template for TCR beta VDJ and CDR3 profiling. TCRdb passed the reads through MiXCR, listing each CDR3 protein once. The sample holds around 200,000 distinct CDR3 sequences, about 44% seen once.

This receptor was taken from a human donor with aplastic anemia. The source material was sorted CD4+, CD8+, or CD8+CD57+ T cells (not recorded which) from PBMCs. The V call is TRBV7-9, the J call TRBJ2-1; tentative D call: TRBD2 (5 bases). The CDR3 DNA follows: TGTGCCAGCAGCTTAGCGCGGGTAGTACAGCCACTGGGGCAGTTCTTC. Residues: CASSLARVVQPLGQFF. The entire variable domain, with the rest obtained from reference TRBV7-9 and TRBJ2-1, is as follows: DTGVSQNPRHKITKRGQNVTFRCDPISEHNRLYWYRQTLGQGPEFLTYFQNEAQLEKSRLLSDRFSAERPKGSFSTLEIQRTEQGDSAMYLCASSLARVVQPLGQFFGPGTRLTVL.